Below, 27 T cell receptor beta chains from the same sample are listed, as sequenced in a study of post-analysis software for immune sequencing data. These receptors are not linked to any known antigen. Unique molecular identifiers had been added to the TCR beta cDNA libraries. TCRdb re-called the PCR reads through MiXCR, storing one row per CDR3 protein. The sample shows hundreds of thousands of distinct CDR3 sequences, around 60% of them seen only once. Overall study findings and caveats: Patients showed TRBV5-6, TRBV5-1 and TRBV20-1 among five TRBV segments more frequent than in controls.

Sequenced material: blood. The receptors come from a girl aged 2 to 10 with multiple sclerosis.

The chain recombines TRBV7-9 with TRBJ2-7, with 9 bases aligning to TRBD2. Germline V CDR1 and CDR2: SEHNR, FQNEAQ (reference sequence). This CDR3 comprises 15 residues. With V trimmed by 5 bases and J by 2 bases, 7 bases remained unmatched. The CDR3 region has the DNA TGTGCCAGCAGCGCTTTAGCGGGAGACCCCTACGAGCAGTACTTC. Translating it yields CASSALAGDPYEQYF.

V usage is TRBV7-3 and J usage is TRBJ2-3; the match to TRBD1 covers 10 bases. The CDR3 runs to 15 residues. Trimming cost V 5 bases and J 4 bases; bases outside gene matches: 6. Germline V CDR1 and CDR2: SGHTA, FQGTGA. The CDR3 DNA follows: TGTGCCAGCAGCCCCGGACAGGGGGGGGCAGATACGCAGTATTTT. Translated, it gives CASSPGQGGADTQYF.

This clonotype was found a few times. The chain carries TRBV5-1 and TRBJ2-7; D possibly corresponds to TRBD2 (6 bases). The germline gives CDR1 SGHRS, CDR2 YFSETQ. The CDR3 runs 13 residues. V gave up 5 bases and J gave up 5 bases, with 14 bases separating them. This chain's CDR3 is CASSDREWDEQYF. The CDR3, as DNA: TGCGCCAGCAGTGACCGGGAGTGGGACGAGCAGTACTTC.

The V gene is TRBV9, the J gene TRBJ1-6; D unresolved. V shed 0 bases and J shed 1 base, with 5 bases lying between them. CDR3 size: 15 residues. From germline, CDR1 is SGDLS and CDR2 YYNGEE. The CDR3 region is CASSVDQSYNSPLHF. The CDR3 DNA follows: TGTGCCAGCAGCGTAGACCAGTCCTATAATTCACCCCTCCACTTT.

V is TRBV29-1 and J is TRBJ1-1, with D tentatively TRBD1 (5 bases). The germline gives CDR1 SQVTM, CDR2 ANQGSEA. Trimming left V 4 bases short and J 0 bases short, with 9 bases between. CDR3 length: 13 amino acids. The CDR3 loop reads CSVVQGLNTEAFF. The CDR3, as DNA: TGCAGCGTTGTCCAGGGTTTGAACACTGAAGCTTTCTTT.

The CDR3 coding sequence is TGCAGCGTTGGACAGGGGGCAACTGGGGCCAACGTCCTGACTTTC. Protein sequence: CSVGQGATGANVLTF. This chain uses TRBV29-1 with TRBJ2-6; TRBD1 agrees at 10 bases. Germline V gene sequence: CDR1 SQVTM, CDR2 ANQGSEA. The CDR3 is 15 residues long. The ends lost 4 bases at V and 2 bases at J; junction bases unmatched: 2.

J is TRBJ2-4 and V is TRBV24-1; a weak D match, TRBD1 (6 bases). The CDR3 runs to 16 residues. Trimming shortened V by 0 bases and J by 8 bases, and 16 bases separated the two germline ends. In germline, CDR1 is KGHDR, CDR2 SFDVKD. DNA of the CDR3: TGTGCCACCAGTGATTTGTTCCCGGGACAAAAGGACATTCAGTACTTC. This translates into CATSDLFPGQKDIQYF.

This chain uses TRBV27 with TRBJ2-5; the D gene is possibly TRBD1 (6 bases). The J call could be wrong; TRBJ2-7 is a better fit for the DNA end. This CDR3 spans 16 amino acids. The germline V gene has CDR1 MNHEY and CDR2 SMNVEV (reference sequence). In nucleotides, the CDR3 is TGTGCCAGCAGTTTGGGCCAGGGGTTTGTAGCCTACGAGCAGTACTTC. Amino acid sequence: CASSLGQGFVAYEQYF.

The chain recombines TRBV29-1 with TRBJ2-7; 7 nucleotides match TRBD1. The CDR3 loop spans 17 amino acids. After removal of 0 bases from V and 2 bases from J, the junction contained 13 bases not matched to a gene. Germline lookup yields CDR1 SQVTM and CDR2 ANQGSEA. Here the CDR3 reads CSVEDLSSDRAAYEQYF. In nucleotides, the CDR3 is TGCAGCGTTGAAGATCTATCCAGTGACAGGGCTGCCTACGAGCAGTACTTC.

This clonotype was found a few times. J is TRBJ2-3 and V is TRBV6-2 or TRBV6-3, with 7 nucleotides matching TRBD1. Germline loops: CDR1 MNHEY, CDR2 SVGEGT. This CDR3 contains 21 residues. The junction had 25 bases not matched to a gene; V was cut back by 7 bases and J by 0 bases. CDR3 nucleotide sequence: TGTGCCAGCACCCGGTCTTTCTTAACAGGGGTAGGGGCCTCTAGCACAGATACGCAGTATTTT. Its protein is CASTRSFLTGVGASSTDTQYF.

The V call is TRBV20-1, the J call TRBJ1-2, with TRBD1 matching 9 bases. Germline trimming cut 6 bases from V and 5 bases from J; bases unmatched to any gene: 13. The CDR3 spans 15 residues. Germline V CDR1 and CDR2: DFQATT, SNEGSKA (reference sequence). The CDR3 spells CSAAAGTGYEYGYTF. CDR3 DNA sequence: TGCAGTGCCGCCGCCGGGACAGGGTATGAGTATGGCTACACCTTC.

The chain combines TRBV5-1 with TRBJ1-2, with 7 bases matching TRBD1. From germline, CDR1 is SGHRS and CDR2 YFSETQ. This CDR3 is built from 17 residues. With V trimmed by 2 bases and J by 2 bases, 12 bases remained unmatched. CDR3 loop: CASSFMGPGQPNYGYTF. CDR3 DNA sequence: TGCGCCAGCAGCTTTATGGGTCCGGGACAGCCAAACTATGGCTACACCTTC.

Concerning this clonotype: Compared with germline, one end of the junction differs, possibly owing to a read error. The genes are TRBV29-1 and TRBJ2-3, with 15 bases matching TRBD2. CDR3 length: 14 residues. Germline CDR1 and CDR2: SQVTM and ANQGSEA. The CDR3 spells CSIRTSGGANTRYF. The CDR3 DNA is TGCAGCATAAGGACTAGCGGGGGGGCCAATACGCGGTATTTT.

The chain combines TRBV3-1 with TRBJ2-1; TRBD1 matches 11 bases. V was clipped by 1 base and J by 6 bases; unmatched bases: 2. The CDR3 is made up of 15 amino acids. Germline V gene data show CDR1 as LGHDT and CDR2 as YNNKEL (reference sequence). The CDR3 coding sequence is TGTGCCAGCAGCCAAGGGGACAGGGGGTTCAATGAGCAGTTCTTC. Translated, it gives CASSQGDRGFNEQFF.

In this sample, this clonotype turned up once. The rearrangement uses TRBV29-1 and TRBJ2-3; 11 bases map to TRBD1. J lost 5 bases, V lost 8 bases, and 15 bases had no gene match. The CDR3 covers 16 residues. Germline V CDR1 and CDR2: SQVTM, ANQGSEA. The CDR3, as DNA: TGCAGCTCTGCCCCCCGGGACAGGGGGTTAGGAGATACGCAGTATTTT. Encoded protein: CSSAPRDRGLGDTQYF.

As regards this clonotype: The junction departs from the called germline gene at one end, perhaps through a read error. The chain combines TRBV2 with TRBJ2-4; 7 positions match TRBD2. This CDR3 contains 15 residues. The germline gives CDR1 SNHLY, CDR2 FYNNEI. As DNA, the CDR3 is TGTGCCGGCAGAACCTTAGCGGGAGCCAAAAACATTCAGTACTTC. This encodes CAGRTLAGAKNIQYF. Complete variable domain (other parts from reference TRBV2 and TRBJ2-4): EPEVTQTPSHQVTQMGQEVILRCVPISNHLYFYWYRQILGQKVEFLVSFYNNEISEKSEIFDDQFSVERPDGSNFTLKIRSTKLEDSAMYFCAGRTLAGAKNIQYFGAGTRLSVL.

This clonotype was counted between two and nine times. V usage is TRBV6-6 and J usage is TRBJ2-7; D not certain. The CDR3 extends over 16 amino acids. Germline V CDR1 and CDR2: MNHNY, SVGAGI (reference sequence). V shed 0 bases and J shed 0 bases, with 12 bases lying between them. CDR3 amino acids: CASSYSDDRPSYEQYF. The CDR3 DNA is TGTGCCAGCAGTTACTCGGACGACCGACCCTCCTACGAGCAGTACTTC.

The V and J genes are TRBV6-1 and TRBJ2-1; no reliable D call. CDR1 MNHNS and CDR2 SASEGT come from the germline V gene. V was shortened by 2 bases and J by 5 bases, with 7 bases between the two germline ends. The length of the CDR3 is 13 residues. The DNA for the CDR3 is TGTGCCAGCAGTGAACAGGTCCACAATGAGCAGTTCTTC. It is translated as CASSEQVHNEQFF.

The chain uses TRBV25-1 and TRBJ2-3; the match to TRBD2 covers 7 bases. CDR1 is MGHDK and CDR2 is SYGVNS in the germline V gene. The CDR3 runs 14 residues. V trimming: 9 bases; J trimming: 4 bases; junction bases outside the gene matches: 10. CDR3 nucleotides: TGTGCCAGTGAGAGCGGGGTTCAAGCAGATACGCAGTATTTT. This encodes CASESGVQADTQYF.

The CDR3 protein is CASSSVVRTAEAFF. The CDR3 DNA reads TGTGCCAGCAGCTCGGTGGTACGGACGGCTGAAGCTTTCTTT. This chain links TRBV7-9 with TRBJ1-1; D gene unclear. The V end lost 4 bases, the J end lost 6 bases, and 15 bases lay between the germline ends. The CDR3 is made up of 14 amino acids. Germline CDR1 reads SEHNR; CDR2 reads FQNEAQ (reference sequence).

CDR3: CASSQEKLGDRSYEQYF. The CDR3 nucleotides read TGCGCCAGCAGCCAAGAAAAATTGGGGGACAGATCCTACGAGCAGTACTTC. The gene calls are TRBV4-1 and TRBJ2-7; 7 nucleotides line up with TRBD1. V trimming: 0 bases; J trimming: 1 base; junction bases outside the gene matches: 9. CDR1 is MGHRA, CDR2 YSYEKL, per germline. This CDR3 has 17 amino acids.

CDR3 region: CASRPGGLSYEQYF. As DNA, the CDR3 is TGTGCCAGCAGACCAGGTGGACTCTCCTACGAGCAGTACTTC. The genes are TRBV6-5 and TRBJ2-7; TRBD2 might be the D (5 bases). V lost 6 bases and J 0 bases, leaving 12 bases between the germline ends. Per the germline V gene, CDR1 is MNHEY and CDR2 is SVGAGI. There are 14 residues in the CDR3.

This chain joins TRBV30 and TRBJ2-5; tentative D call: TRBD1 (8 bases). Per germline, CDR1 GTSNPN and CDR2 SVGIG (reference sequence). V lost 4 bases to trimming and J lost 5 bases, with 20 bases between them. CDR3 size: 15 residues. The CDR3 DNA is TGTGCCTGGAAAAGGGGAGGGCAGGGGGCCGAGACCCAGTACTTC. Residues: CAWKRGGQGAETQYF.

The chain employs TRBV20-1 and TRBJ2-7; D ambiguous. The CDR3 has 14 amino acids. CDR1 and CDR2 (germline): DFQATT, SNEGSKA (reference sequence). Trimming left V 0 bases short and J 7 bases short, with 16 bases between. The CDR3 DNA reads TGCAGTGCTAGAGATTTCCGGGTTCCGAATGAGCAGTACTTC. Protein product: CSARDFRVPNEQYF.

CDR3 loop: CASSGIGEQYF. The CDR3 DNA reads as TGTGCCAGCAGTGGCATAGGCGAGCAGTACTTC. This chain connects TRBV25-1 to TRBJ2-5; D unclear. The J call may be incorrect, as the DNA end agrees better with TRBJ2-7. From germline, CDR1 is MGHDK and CDR2 SYGVNS. CDR3 length: 11 amino acids.

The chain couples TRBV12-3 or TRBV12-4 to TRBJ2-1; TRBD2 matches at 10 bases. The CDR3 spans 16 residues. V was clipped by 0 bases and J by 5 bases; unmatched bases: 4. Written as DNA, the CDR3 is TGTGCCAGCAGTTTAGCGGAACTAGCGGGGAACAATGAGCAGTTCTTC. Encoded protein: CASSLAELAGNNEQFF.

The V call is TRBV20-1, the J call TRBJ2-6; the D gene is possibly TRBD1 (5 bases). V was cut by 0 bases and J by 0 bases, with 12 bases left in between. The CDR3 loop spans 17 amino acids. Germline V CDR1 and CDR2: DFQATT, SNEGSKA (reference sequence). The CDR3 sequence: CSAREGQPFSGANVLTF. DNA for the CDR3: TGCAGTGCTAGAGAGGGGCAGCCCTTCTCTGGGGCCAACGTCCTGACTTTC.